Below are 25 T cell receptor beta chains sequenced from a single sample in a study of blood T cell repertoires in COVID-19. Clones were read by immunoSEQ multiplex PCR, and TCRdb kept only the in-frame ones, dropping some. Here the sample spans under 250,000 clones, roughly 82% being singletons. Sequencing was done on a sample of peripheral blood. The receptors were gathered from a woman aged 80 or over with COVID-19, enrolled during active disease.

This clone was observed a few times. The rearrangement uses TRBV4-2 and TRBJ1-4, with TRBD1 identical over 8 bases. The CDR3 loop spans 16 amino acids. The ends lost 1 base at V and 10 bases at J; junction bases unmatched: 11. CDR1 and CDR2 from the germline V gene are LGHNA and YNFKEQ. The CDR3 bases are TGTGCCAGCAGCCAAGCGGGGTGGGGACAGGAGGGAAAACTGTTTTTT. Protein: CASSQAGWGQEGKLFF.

The V and J genes are TRBV12-3 or TRBV12-4 and TRBJ1-4; TRBD1 is a possible D gene (6 bases). V lost 3 bases, J lost 7 bases, and 9 bases lay in between. The CDR3 contains 13 residues. The CDR3 DNA reads as TGTGCCAGCAGTTTGGTACAGGGTGAAAAACTGTTTTTT. It codes for CASSLVQGEKLFF.

The table lists this clone with a count of one. The chain employs TRBV6-5 and TRBJ2-7; 10 nucleotides match TRBD1. CDR3 length: 14 residues. Germline CDR1 reads MNHEY; CDR2 reads SVGAGI. The trim removed 6 bases at V and 5 bases at J, leaving 7 bases unmatched. CDR3 in amino acids: CASSLRQGANEQYF. CDR3 nucleotides: TGTGCCAGCAGCCTACGACAGGGGGCAAACGAGCAGTACTTC.

The V gene is TRBV7-2, the J gene TRBJ2-2; 9 nucleotides line up with TRBD2. The CDR3 sequence is 16 residues long. Germline CDR1 reads SGHTA; CDR2 reads FQGNSA. V shed 7 bases and J 6 bases; nucleotides not matched to a gene: 12. CDR3 residues: CASNPWAGGPSGELFF. The CDR3 DNA reads as TGTGCCAGCAACCCCTGGGCGGGGGGGCCCTCCGGGGAGCTGTTTTTT.

The chain combines TRBV5-4 with TRBJ2-7; 13 bases fit TRBD2. The CDR3 consists of 15 residues. Germline CDR1 is SGHNT and CDR2 is YYREEE (reference sequence). V was clipped by 3 bases and J by 4 bases; unmatched bases: 4. The CDR3 spells CASSSGLAGAYEQYF. For the CDR3, the DNA is TGTGCCAGCAGCTCTGGACTAGCGGGGGCATACGAGCAGTACTTC.

The chain combines TRBV15 with TRBJ1-5; possibly TRBD1 for D (5 bases). Trimming took 3 bases from V and 1 from J, leaving 16 bases between them. This CDR3 contains 17 residues. The germline CDR1 and CDR2 sequences are LNHNV and YYDKDF (reference sequence). The CDR3 DNA follows: TGTGCCACCAGCAGGACGGGGGTGCCGGACAGCAATCAGCCCCAGCATTTT. Translation gives CATSRTGVPDSNQPQHF.

The genes are TRBV6-1 and TRBJ2-1; 9 bases are a match to TRBD1. V lost 4 bases, J lost 9 bases, and 13 bases stayed unmatched. The length of the CDR3 is 16 residues. CDR1 is MNHNS and CDR2 is SASEGT in the germline V gene. CDR3 in amino acids: CASSGKGTGYRSEQFF. For the CDR3, the DNA is TGTGCCAGCAGTGGGAAGGGGACAGGGTATCGGAGTGAGCAGTTCTTC.

The chain combines TRBV2 with TRBJ1-1, with D possibly matching TRBD1 (5 bases). In germline, CDR1 is SNHLY, CDR2 FYNNEI. Trimming took 2 bases from V and 5 from J, leaving 9 bases between them. The CDR3 runs 13 residues. CDR3 loop: CASSEHRGTEAFF. CDR3 DNA: TGTGCCAGCAGTGAACATCGGGGGACTGAAGCTTTCTTT.

The chain uses TRBV5-6 and TRBJ1-6, with 9 nucleotides matching TRBD1. CDR1 is SGHDT, CDR2 YYEEEE, per germline. The CDR3 totals 15 residues. J was trimmed by 5 bases and V by 1 base; bases with no gene match: 1. The CDR3 sequence is CASSLWDRDNSPLHF. The CDR3 coding sequence is TGTGCCAGCAGCTTGTGGGACAGGGATAATTCACCCCTCCACTTT.

The chain has TRBV5-1 and TRBJ2-6; 9 bases are shared with TRBD1. Germline CDR1 SGHRS, CDR2 YFSETQ. The CDR3 spans 17 residues. Trimming cost V 4 bases and J 0 bases; bases outside gene matches: 5. The CDR3 coding sequence is TGCGCCAGCAGCGCGGGACAGGGCCTCTCTGGGGCCAACGTCCTGACTTTC. Its protein is CASSAGQGLSGANVLTF.

This chain uses TRBV3-1 (or the pseudogene TRBV3-2) with TRBJ2-7, with 14 bases fitting TRBD2. Germline V lookup: CDR1 LGHDT, CDR2 YNNKEL (reference sequence). After removal of 1 base from V and 3 bases from J, the junction contained 2 bases not matched to a gene. This CDR3 has 16 amino acids. The CDR3 sequence is CASSQGTSGGFYEQYF. The DNA for the CDR3 is TGTGCCAGCAGCCAAGGGACTAGCGGGGGGTTCTACGAGCAGTACTTC.

Remarks on this clone: Within the sample, other DNA sequences also encode this same CDR3. The V call is TRBV18, the J call TRBJ1-4; D is perhaps TRBD1 (6 bases). CDR1 is KGHSH, CDR2 LQKENI, per germline. V was cut by 3 bases and J by 8 bases, with 13 bases left in between. This CDR3 contains 14 residues. CDR3 coding DNA: TGTGCCAGCTCACCTCCGACAGGACGGGAAAAACTGTTTTTT. Translation: CASSPPTGREKLFF.

J is TRBJ1-5 and V is TRBV7-2; D perhaps matches TRBD1 (6 bases). The ends were cut back, 2 bases at V and 0 bases at J, with 11 bases in the middle. This CDR3 comprises 16 residues. CDR1 and CDR2 from the germline V gene are SGHTA and FQGNSA. Here the CDR3 DNA reads TGTGCCAGCAGCTTATCTCCACAGGGTAGCAATCAGCCCCAGCATTTT. Translating gives CASSLSPQGSNQPQHF. The full variable domain, rest sourced from reference TRBV7-2 and TRBJ1-5, is GAGVSQSPSNKVTEKGKDVELRCDPISGHTALYWYRQSLGQGLEFLIYFQGNSAPDKSGLPSDRFSAERTGGSVSTLTIQRTQQEDSAVYLCASSLSPQGSNQPQHFGDGTRLSIL.

The V gene is TRBV5-4, the J gene TRBJ2-4; tentative D call: TRBD2 (6 bases). Trimming cost V 4 bases and J 0 bases, with 11 bases left between them. The CDR3 length is 15 residues. In germline, CDR1 is SGHNT, CDR2 YYREEE (reference sequence). CDR3 bases: TGTGCCAGCAGCCCGGGAGATCTAGCCAAAAACATTCAGTACTTC. Encoded protein: CASSPGDLAKNIQYF.

This clone occurred once. This same CDR3 is encoded by further DNA sequences in the sample. The rearrangement links TRBV18 to TRBJ1-4, with unresolved D. Germline V gene sequence: CDR1 KGHSH, CDR2 LQKENI. This CDR3 has 14 residues. V was trimmed by 2 bases and J by 1 base, leaving 5 bases between them. The chain's CDR3 is CASSPRGTNEKLFF. CDR3 DNA sequence: TGTGCCAGCTCACCAAGAGGAACTAATGAAAAACTGTTTTTT.

The chain uses TRBV7-2 and TRBJ2-7; TRBD1 matches at 7 bases. CDR1 and CDR2 (germline): SGHTA, FQGNSA. The V and J ends lost 4 bases and 3 bases, in that order; junction bases with no gene match: 9. The length of the CDR3 is 15 residues. The CDR3 region is CASSSTGTEYYEQYF. DNA of the CDR3: TGTGCCAGCAGCTCAACCGGGACAGAGTACTACGAGCAGTACTTC.

This clone came up a few times. This rearrangement joins TRBV7-6 to TRBJ2-1; TRBD1 aligns across 9 bases. The CDR3 extends over 15 amino acids. J gave up 5 bases and V 4 bases, and 6 bases lay outside the gene matches. CDR1 is SGHVS and CDR2 is FNYEAQ in the germline V gene. CDR3 nucleotide sequence: TGTGCCAGCAGCTCAGGGACAGGGTTTGACAATGAGCAGTTCTTC. The encoded protein is CASSSGTGFDNEQFF.

J is TRBJ2-3 and V is TRBV4-2, with 7 bases aligning to TRBD2. The CDR3 is 15 amino acids. The junction had 8 bases not matched to a gene; V was cut back by 6 bases and J by 2 bases. The germline V gene encodes CDR1 LGHNA and CDR2 YNFKEQ. The chain's CDR3 is CASRARERDTDTQYF. Here the CDR3 DNA reads TGTGCCAGCAGGGCCCGGGAGCGGGACACAGATACGCAGTATTTT.

This chain links TRBV25-1 with TRBJ1-2; D is possibly TRBD1 (6 bases). The CDR3 is made up of 14 amino acids. Trimming removed 6 bases from V and 2 bases from J, with 13 bases in between. Germline V gene lookup returns CDR1 MGHDK and CDR2 SYGVNS. This CDR3 is CASREGGRNYGYTF. CDR3 DNA sequence: TGTGCCAGCAGGGAAGGGGGGAGGAACTATGGCTACACCTTC.

This sequence joins TRBV11-2 and TRBJ2-7, with 8 bases aligning to TRBD1. The CDR3 consists of 14 residues. Germline assignment: CDR1 SGHAT and CDR2 FQNNGV. V was pared by 1 base and J by 2 bases, with 1 base of the junction left unmatched. DNA for the CDR3: TGTGCCAGCAGCTTAGGGACAGGGCCCTACGAGCAGTACGTC. As protein: CASSLGTGPYEQYV.

J is TRBJ2-3 and V is TRBV11-2; 8 bases align to TRBD2. V shed 7 bases and J 4 bases; nucleotides not matched to a gene: 13. The CDR3 runs 16 residues. From germline, CDR1 is SGHAT and CDR2 FQNNGV. Written as DNA, the CDR3 is TGTGCCAGCAACCATTACGGGGGGGGCCAGCCAGATACGCAGTATTTT. Protein product: CASNHYGGGQPDTQYF.

This rearrangement joins TRBV5-5 to TRBJ2-7; 7 nucleotides match TRBD1. The CDR3 runs to 16 residues. V lost 1 base, J lost 7 bases, and 14 bases stayed unmatched. Germline V gives CDR1 SGHKS, CDR2 YYEKEE (reference sequence). CDR3 protein: CASSLLLGQTPWEQYF. CDR3 DNA: TGTGCCAGCAGCTTGTTATTGGGACAGACGCCCTGGGAGCAGTACTTC. Combining the CDR3 with reference TRBV5-5 and TRBJ2-7 gives the whole variable domain DAGVTQSPTHLIKTRGQQVTLRCSPISGHKSVSWYQQVLGQGPQFIFQYYEKEERGRGNFPDRFSARQFPNYSSELNVNALLLGDSALYLCASSLLLGQTPWEQYFGPGTRLTVT.

V gene TRBV19 combines with J gene TRBJ2-2; 8 positions agree with TRBD1. From germline, CDR1 is LNHDA and CDR2 SQIVND (reference sequence). The CDR3 is 15 residues long. Unmatched junction bases numbered 5, after V lost 6 bases and J lost 2 bases. CDR3 loop: CASRQGAINTGELFF. CDR3 bases: TGTGCCAGTAGGCAGGGGGCTATCAACACCGGGGAGCTGTTTTTT.

The rearrangement joins TRBV7-8 to TRBJ2-7, with TRBD1 matching 9 bases. In germline, CDR1 is SGHVS, CDR2 FQNEAQ. Trimming removed 5 bases from V and 0 bases from J; junction bases left unmatched: 5. The CDR3 sequence is 15 residues long. The DNA of the CDR3 is TGTGCCAGCAGCCGTACAGGGGGCAGCTCCTACGAGCAGTACGTC. Its protein is CASSRTGGSSYEQYV.

The chain has TRBV9 and TRBJ2-7, with D unclear. The germline V gene encodes CDR1 SGDLS and CDR2 YYNGEE. CDR3 size: 13 residues. The V end was cut by 0 bases, the J end by 5 bases, with 9 bases between. The CDR3: CASSVDRVDEQYF. CDR3 coding DNA: TGTGCCAGCAGCGTAGACCGGGTCGACGAGCAGTACTTC.